Shown below are 20 T cell receptor beta chains from a single sample sequenced in a study of T-cell memory formation after mild COVID-19. TCRdb fed the 5' RACE reads into MiXCR, producing one record per CDR3 protein. The sample lists over 400,000 distinct CDR3 sequences, about a quarter occurring once. Sequencing input: PBMCs or a T cell subset sorted from them (not recorded which). These receptors were obtained from an adult woman who had mild COVID-19 (a few samples of this study predate the infection). Cell type and time point are not known.

The chain recombines TRBV9 with TRBJ2-1; 10 nucleotides line up with TRBD2. Germline CDR1 SGDLS, CDR2 YYNGEE. V was clipped by 0 bases and J by 9 bases; unmatched bases: 6. The CDR3 contains 15 residues. The CDR3 DNA reads TGTGCCAGCAGCGTAGGGAGCGGGGGGGCCTCTGAGCAGTTCTTC. This gives the protein CASSVGSGGASEQFF.

This chain connects TRBV5-1 to TRBJ1-2; D remains ambiguous. V was trimmed by 4 bases and J by 3 bases, leaving 13 bases between them. Germline V gene sequence: CDR1 SGHRS, CDR2 YFSETQ. The CDR3 totals 14 residues. CDR3 DNA sequence: TGCGCCAGCAGCCCCAACTCAGGAGACTATGGCTACACCTTC. This sequence encodes CASSPNSGDYGYTF.

The genes are TRBV4-1 and TRBJ2-3; D gene uncertain. This CDR3 region has 17 residues. CDR1 and CDR2 (germline): MGHRA, YSYEKL. The V end was cut by 6 bases, the J end by 2 bases, with 21 bases between. The CDR3 DNA reads as TGCGCCAGCAGTCACCCGTCCCAGCTACTACTCACAGATACGCAGTATTTT. This codes for CASSHPSQLLLTDTQYF.

This clonotype was counted ten times or more. This chain joins TRBV12-3 or TRBV12-4 and TRBJ1-2; the match to TRBD1 covers 11 bases. With 4 bases clipped from V and 4 bases from J, the junction kept 2 bases outside the gene matches. The CDR3 length is 14 residues. Here the CDR3 reads CASSSGTGGYGYTF. The CDR3 coding sequence is TGTGCCAGCAGTTCCGGGACAGGGGGCTATGGCTACACCTTC.

This clonotype was recorded only once. The genes are TRBV7-9 and TRBJ2-3, with D uncertain. Germline V CDR1 and CDR2: SEHNR, FQNEAQ (reference sequence). The CDR3 is 16 residues long. V dropped 1 base and J dropped 6 bases, with 17 bases sitting between them. In DNA, the CDR3 is TGTGCCAGCAGCTTAGATTACGGCAGTAGTCCCGATACGCAGTATTTT. It codes for CASSLDYGSSPDTQYF.

The rearrangement links TRBV12-3 or TRBV12-4 to TRBJ2-7; perhaps TRBD2 as D (6 bases). The CDR3 contains 14 residues. Trimming shortened V by 6 bases and J by 6 bases, and 18 bases separated the two germline ends. In DNA form, the CDR3 reads TGTGCCAGCAGGCCCACCGCGGCCGGGGGCGAGCAGTACTTC. It translates to CASRPTAAGGEQYF.

The chain has TRBV15 and TRBJ2-5, with 7 bases identical to TRBD2. The germline V gene encodes CDR1 LNHNV and CDR2 YYDKDF (reference sequence). The CDR3 contains 17 residues. The J segment lost 5 bases and the V segment lost 0 bases, leaving 12 bases of the junction unmatched. In DNA, the CDR3 is TGTGCCACCAGCAGAGAACGTCGGGCGGGGGTTACTGAGACCCAGTACTTC. Its translation: CATSRERRAGVTETQYF.

The rearrangement uses TRBV6-2 or TRBV6-3 and TRBJ2-1; TRBD2 matches at 12 bases. The CDR3 contains 15 residues. Germline CDR1 and CDR2: MNHEY and SVGEGT. With 6 bases clipped from V and 8 bases from J, the junction kept 8 bases outside the gene matches. The CDR3 DNA reads TGTGCCAGCAGGCTGACTAGCGGGAGTGGTCATGAGCAGTTCTTC. This encodes CASRLTSGSGHEQFF.

A few counts support this clonotype. J is TRBJ1-2 and V is TRBV9; TRBD1 agrees at 8 bases. There are 19 residues in the CDR3. Germline V gene sequence: CDR1 SGDLS, CDR2 YYNGEE. V trimming: 4 bases; J trimming: 1 base; junction bases outside the gene matches: 18. The CDR3 bases are TGTGCCAGCAGCCCCTACTCCTGGACAGGGAACTCGATTAACTATGGCTACACCTTC. Translation: CASSPYSWTGNSINYGYTF.

This clonotype was seen a handful of times. The J gene is TRBJ2-3, the V gene TRBV7-3; no reliable D call. Germline CDR1 is SGHTA and CDR2 is FQGTGA. V lost 5 bases and J lost 3, with 15 bases in between. This CDR3 has 15 amino acids. Written as DNA, the CDR3 is TGTGCCAGCAGCCCTCAGCCCCAAGGGACAGATACGCAGTATTTT. The encoded protein is CASSPQPQGTDTQYF. The whole variable domain, remainder taken from reference TRBV7-3 and TRBJ2-3, is GAGVSQTPSNKVTEKGKYVELRCDPISGHTALYWYRQSLGQGPEFLIYFQGTGAADDSGLPNDRFFAVRPEGSVSTLKIQRTERGDSAVYLCASSPQPQGTDTQYFGPGTRLTVL.

This chain links TRBV25-1 with TRBJ1-1; possible D gene TRBD1, 5 bases. The germline V and J ends were trimmed by 4 bases and 5 bases, with 11 bases remaining between them. Per the germline V gene, CDR1 is MGHDK and CDR2 is SYGVNS. CDR3 length equals 13 residues. CDR3 residues: CASSAGRTTEAFF. CDR3 nucleotide sequence: TGTGCCAGCAGTGCAGGACGGACAACTGAAGCTTTCTTT.

V is TRBV18 and J is TRBJ2-7, with a tentative D call TRBD1 (6 bases). CDR3 length equals 16 residues. Trimming pared 3 bases from V and 3 bases from J, leaving 18 bases between. The germline V gene encodes CDR1 KGHSH and CDR2 LQKENI. The CDR3 DNA sequence: TGTGCCAGCTCACCGGGTTCGGGACAAGGTATCTACGAGCAGTACTTC. It yields the protein CASSPGSGQGIYEQYF.

V is TRBV9 and J is TRBJ2-7; 10 bases agree with TRBD1. With 0 bases clipped from V and 13 bases from J, the junction kept 7 bases outside the gene matches. The CDR3 is made up of 13 amino acids. Looked up from germline, CDR1 is SGDLS and CDR2 is YYNGEE. The CDR3 nucleotides are TGTGCCAGCAGCGTAGGGGACAGGGGAATTCGTTACTTC. This sequence encodes CASSVGDRGIRYF.

The chain couples TRBV7-3 to TRBJ2-1; 8 positions match TRBD1. The trim removed 2 bases at V and 6 bases at J, leaving 9 bases unmatched. This CDR3 region has 16 residues. Germline V gene sequence: CDR1 SGHTA, CDR2 FQGTGA. CDR3 nucleotides: TGTGCCAGCAGCTTATATGGGACAGGACAATCCAATGAGCAGTTCTTC. Translation gives CASSLYGTGQSNEQFF.

The rearrangement joins TRBV3-1 to TRBJ2-7; D uncertain. CDR3 length: 13 amino acids. The ends were cut back, 5 bases at V and 6 bases at J, with 14 bases in the middle. The germline V gene encodes CDR1 LGHDT and CDR2 YNNKEL (reference sequence). The CDR3 here is CASSSVGGREQYF. CDR3 nucleotide sequence: TGTGCCAGCAGCTCGGTGGGTGGTCGCGAGCAGTACTTC.

V usage is TRBV19 and J usage is TRBJ1-5, with 10 nucleotides matching TRBD1. Germline assignment: CDR1 LNHDA and CDR2 SQIVND (reference sequence). The V gene end was trimmed by 4 bases and the J gene end by 1 base; junction bases not matched to a gene: 7. The CDR3 contains 17 residues. This CDR3 is CASSTWTGGRSNQPQHF. CDR3 nucleotide sequence: TGTGCCAGTAGTACCTGGACAGGGGGAAGGAGCAATCAGCCCCAGCATTTT.

This clonotype has only a few counts. The chain recombines TRBV14 with TRBJ2-2, with D perhaps given as TRBD1 or TRBD2 (5 bases each). The length of the CDR3 is 14 residues. CDR1 is SGHDN and CDR2 is FVKESK in the germline V gene. Trimming removed 1 base at V and 5 bases at J, with 8 bases between. The CDR3 DNA sequence: TGTGCCAGCAGCCAAGTTGAGGGGACCGGGGAGCTGTTTTTT. This codes for CASSQVEGTGELFF. The whole variable domain, remainder taken from reference TRBV14 and TRBJ2-2, is EAGVTQFPSHSVIEKGQTVTLRCDPISGHDNLYWYRRVMGKEIKFLLHFVKESKQDESGMPNNRFLAERTGGTYSTLKVQPAELEDSGVYFCASSQVEGTGELFFGEGSRLTVL.

There are a few counts of this clonotype. The chain combines TRBV5-1 with TRBJ2-1, with D tentatively TRBD2 (6 bases). V lost 0 bases and J lost 9, with 19 bases in between. Germline loops: CDR1 SGHRS, CDR2 YFSETQ. The CDR3 is made up of 16 amino acids. The DNA of the CDR3 is TGCGCCAGCAGCTTGGGGCCGGGACTTGGGTCGTCTGAGCAGTTCTTC. Its translation: CASSLGPGLGSSEQFF.

This clonotype was detected once. The J gene is TRBJ2-7, the V gene TRBV7-3, with 10 bases fitting TRBD1. Germline loops: CDR1 SGHTA, CDR2 FQGTGA. This CDR3 is built from 16 residues. The ends lost 3 bases at V and 2 bases at J; junction bases unmatched: 7. The CDR3 here is CASSLGTGASAYEQYF. As DNA, the CDR3 is TGTGCCAGCAGCTTGGGGACAGGGGCTTCTGCCTACGAGCAGTACTTC.

The chain is built from TRBV29-1 and TRBJ2-6; D is unclear. Germline V gene data show CDR1 as SQVTM and CDR2 as ANQGSEA. Trimming took off 5 bases at V and 4 bases at J, with 15 bases between the two ends. The CDR3 is 15 amino acids. CDR3 coding DNA: TGCAGCGTTATTAGTTTGCCCCGGGGGGCCAACGTCCTGACTTTC. The encoded protein is CSVISLPRGANVLTF.